The 22 T cell receptor beta chains in this list originate from one sample, sequenced in a study of T cell responses to AZD1222 COVID-19 vaccine. The assay was immunoSEQ multiplex PCR, and TCRdb's table has in-frame clones only and misses some. This table holds 100,000 to 150,000 clones, more than 80% found once. Here the sequenced sample was peripheral blood, taken on day 0 of AZD1222 vaccination. Receptor source: an adult in good health.

This clone was detected a few times. V is TRBV7-9 and J is TRBJ2-2; TRBD2 might be the D (6 bases). Trimming left V 5 bases short and J 2 bases short, with 12 bases between. There are 15 residues in the CDR3. Germline values: CDR1 SEHNR, CDR2 FQNEAQ (reference sequence). The CDR3 protein is CASSPIAVNTGELFF. The CDR3 nucleotides read TGTGCCAGCAGCCCAATAGCGGTTAACACCGGGGAGCTGTTTTTT.

V usage is TRBV27 and J usage is TRBJ1-1; D is possibly TRBD1 (5 bases). The V gene's germline CDR1 is MNHEY and CDR2 SMNVEV (reference sequence). The length of the CDR3 is 14 residues. V was shortened by 5 bases and J by 6 bases, with 16 bases between the two germline ends. CDR3 DNA: TGTGCCAGCAGTCCAGGGACGGTACCCGCTGAAGCTTTCTTT. Protein: CASSPGTVPAEAFF.

This clone was counted only a few times. The rearrangement joins TRBV2 to TRBJ2-7; TRBD2 agrees at 7 bases. Trimming at V came to 2 bases and at J to 1 base, leaving 8 bases not matched to a gene. Germline values: CDR1 SNHLY, CDR2 FYNNEI. The CDR3 totals 16 residues. The CDR3 DNA sequence: TGTGCCAGCAGTGAAAAGGAGCTAGCGGAGTCCTACGAGCAGTACTTC. Translation: CASSEKELAESYEQYF.

V is TRBV9 and J is TRBJ1-2; no definite D call. The germline V gene encodes CDR1 SGDLS and CDR2 YYNGEE. V was pared by 2 bases and J by 0 bases, with 11 bases between. The length of the CDR3 is 15 residues. CDR3 DNA: TGTGCCAGCAGCGTTGACGCTGCAGCTAACTATGGCTACACCTTC. It specifies CASSVDAAANYGYTF.

The chain uses TRBV24-1 and TRBJ2-2; TRBD1 matches at 7 bases. This CDR3 is 19 amino acids long. Per germline, CDR1 KGHDR and CDR2 SFDVKD. Unmatched junction bases numbered 15, after V lost 5 bases and J lost 1 base. The CDR3 is CATSGVAPLQGRNTGELFF. DNA of the CDR3: TGTGCCACCAGTGGCGTTGCCCCTCTACAGGGGCGGAACACCGGGGAGCTGTTTTTT.

V and J are TRBV11-3 and TRBJ2-2; TRBD2 agrees at 9 bases. V lost 3 bases to trimming and J lost 1 base; unmatched junction nucleotides: 6. This CDR3 is built from 17 residues. Germline lookup yields CDR1 SGHNT and CDR2 YENEEA. This CDR3 reads CASSFERLAENTGELFF. CDR3 in DNA: TGTGCCAGCAGCTTCGAAAGACTAGCGGAGAACACCGGGGAGCTGTTTTTT.

The table lists this clone with a few counts. The DNA is left out, because the CDR3 cannot be placed on it with certainty; the CDR3 is given as TCRdb lists it. This rearrangement joins TRBV18 to TRBJ2-7; the table's D gene call, TRBD1, was not cross checked with the DNA. Germline CDR1 reads KGHSH; CDR2 reads LQKENI. A total of 14 residues make up the CDR3, ends included. The CDR3 loop reads CASSRVLWGQGSDF.

The gene calls are TRBV11-2 and TRBJ1-1; tentatively, D is TRBD1 (5 bases). Germline V gene sequence: CDR1 SGHAT, CDR2 FQNNGV. There are 15 residues in the CDR3. Trimming cost V 5 bases and J 5 bases, with 18 bases left between them. CDR3 sequence reads: CASSQGRYQRTEAFF. The DNA for the CDR3 is TGTGCCAGCAGCCAGGGACGATACCAGAGGACTGAAGCTTTCTTT.

This clone was found a few times. The rearrangement links TRBV7-9 to TRBJ1-3; D perhaps matches TRBD1 (6 bases). This CDR3 contains 12 residues. Trimming cost V 5 bases and J 7 bases, with 9 bases left between them. Germline values: CDR1 SEHNR, CDR2 FQNEAQ (reference sequence). CDR3 sequence (DNA): TGTGCCAGCAGCAATGACAGGAACACCATATATTTT. This gives the protein CASSNDRNTIYF.

The chain links TRBV11-3 to TRBJ2-2, with D maybe TRBD1 (5 bases). The CDR3 runs to 14 residues. Germline V gene lookup returns CDR1 SGHNT and CDR2 YENEEA. V lost 9 bases and J lost 2, with 13 bases in between. CDR3 in amino acids: CASGTGVNTGELFF. CDR3 nucleotide sequence: TGTGCCAGTGGTACAGGTGTCAACACCGGGGAGCTGTTTTTT.

The chain has TRBV21-1 and TRBJ2-5; the table's D call TRBD1 went unverified against the DNA. TRBV21-1 is noted as a pseudogene. The CDR3 is 18 residues long. The CDR3: CASSIQPDRTPMGETQYF. Here the CDR3 DNA reads TGTGCCAGCAGCATTCAACCCGACAGGACCCCTATGGGAGAGACCCAGTACTTC.

This clone occurred a few times. The chain has TRBV7-2 and TRBJ2-1; D not certain. V was cut by 5 bases and J by 5 bases, with 7 bases left in between. Germline V CDR1 and CDR2: SGHTA, FQGNSA. The CDR3 has 12 amino acids. The chain's CDR3 is CASSPLDNEQFF. For the CDR3, the DNA is TGTGCCAGCAGCCCCCTCGACAATGAGCAGTTCTTC. The whole variable domain, remainder taken from reference TRBV7-2 and TRBJ2-1, is GAGVSQSPSNKVTEKGKDVELRCDPISGHTALYWYRQSLGQGLEFLIYFQGNSAPDKSGLPSDRFSAERTGGSVSTLTIQRTQQEDSAVYLCASSPLDNEQFFGPGTRLTVL.

This clone has a single count. The chain is built from TRBV6-5 and TRBJ2-7; 10 bases fit TRBD2. V was clipped by 2 bases and J by 3 bases; unmatched bases: 4. CDR1 is MNHEY and CDR2 is SVGAGI in the germline V gene. The CDR3 spans 15 residues. The CDR3 reads CASSYGVAGGYEQYF. CDR3 in DNA: TGTGCCAGCAGTTACGGGGTAGCGGGAGGCTACGAGCAGTACTTC.

This chain links TRBV10-1 with TRBJ2-1; TRBD2 agrees at 7 bases. Trimming took 2 bases from V and 0 from J; bases not matched to a gene: 10. The CDR3 contains 18 residues. Per the germline V gene, CDR1 is WNHNN and CDR2 is SYGVQD (reference sequence). CDR3 DNA: TGCGCCAGCAGTGAGGAGGGCCGTGGCGGGAGCTCCTACAATGAGCAGTTCTTC. Its translation is CASSEEGRGGSSYNEQFF.

The V gene is TRBV6-6, the J gene TRBJ2-1; perhaps TRBD2 as D (6 bases). CDR1 is MNHNY and CDR2 is SVGAGI in the germline V gene (reference sequence). V was clipped by 8 bases and J by 0 bases, with 11 bases between them. This CDR3 is 14 amino acids long. CDR3 coding DNA: TGTGCCAGCGGGGACTTAAGCTCCTACAATGAGCAGTTCTTC. It specifies CASGDLSSYNEQFF.

V gene TRBV30 combines with J gene TRBJ2-5; 10 nucleotides align to TRBD2. The CDR3 extends over 18 amino acids. CDR1 is GTSNPN and CDR2 is SVGIG in the germline V gene (reference sequence). Germline trimming cut 2 bases from V and 2 bases from J; bases unmatched to any gene: 14. Here the CDR3 reads CAWSRGPSGRWLQETQYF. CDR3 nucleotides: TGTGCCTGGAGTCGGGGGCCTAGCGGGAGATGGTTACAAGAGACCCAGTACTTC.

This rearrangement joins TRBV28 to TRBJ1-1; the D gene is possibly TRBD1 (5 bases). The length of the CDR3 is 17 residues. Germline V gene lookup returns CDR1 MDHEN and CDR2 SYDVKM. Trimming took off 5 bases at V and 1 base at J, with 20 bases between the two ends. The CDR3 spells CASSGTGTQSPNTEAFF. DNA for the CDR3: TGTGCCAGCAGTGGGACCGGGACTCAATCTCCGAACACTGAAGCTTTCTTT. Complete variable domain (other parts from reference TRBV28 and TRBJ1-1): DVKVTQSSRYLVKRTGEKVFLECVQDMDHENMFWYRQDPGLGLRLIYFSYDVKMKEKGDIPEGYSVSREKKERFSLILESASTNQTSMYLCASSGTGTQSPNTEAFFGQGTRLTVV.

This clone was seen a single time. The chain combines TRBV30 with TRBJ2-2; D might be TRBD1 (5 bases). Trimming pared 5 bases from V and 1 base from J, leaving 5 bases between. Germline loops: CDR1 GTSNPN, CDR2 SVGIG (reference sequence). The CDR3 extends over 12 amino acids. DNA for the CDR3: TGTGCCTGGGGACAGAACACCGGGGAGCTGTTTTTT. It yields the protein CAWGQNTGELFF.

The V call is TRBV14, the J call TRBJ2-1, with 12 positions matching TRBD2. CDR3 length: 19 amino acids. Germline V gene data show CDR1 as SGHDN and CDR2 as FVKESK. With 0 bases clipped from V and 0 bases from J, the junction kept 6 bases outside the gene matches. CDR3 DNA: TGTGCCAGCAGCCAAGACAGACTAGCGGGAGTTAGCTCCTACAATGAGCAGTTCTTC. It is translated as CASSQDRLAGVSSYNEQFF.

The rearrangement joins TRBV5-5 to TRBJ2-6; 8 bases are a match to TRBD1. Germline V lookup: CDR1 SGHKS, CDR2 YYEKEE (reference sequence). This CDR3 has 15 residues. The junction had 3 bases not matched to a gene; V was cut back by 3 bases and J by 4 bases. DNA of the CDR3: TGTGCCAGCAGCTGGACAGGGAACGGGGCCAACGTCCTGACTTTC. Translating gives CASSWTGNGANVLTF.

Concerning this clone itself: The sample holds other DNA sequences that translate to the same CDR3. The chain carries TRBV19 and TRBJ1-2; 7 bases map to TRBD1. There are 13 residues in the CDR3. CDR1 and CDR2 (germline): LNHDA, SQIVND (reference sequence). The V gene end was trimmed by 4 bases and the J gene end by 4 bases; junction bases not matched to a gene: 3. CDR3 bases: TGTGCCAGTAGTACCGGGACAGCCTATGGCTACACCTTC. This translates into CASSTGTAYGYTF.

The chain is built from TRBV6-2 or TRBV6-3 and TRBJ1-5; no firm D call. Trimming removed 2 bases from V and 1 base from J, with 9 bases in between. CDR3 size: 15 residues. In germline, CDR1 is MNHEY, CDR2 SVGEGT. The chain's CDR3 is CASSYGWASNQPQHF. The CDR3 region has the DNA TGTGCCAGCAGTTACGGGTGGGCAAGCAATCAGCCCCAGCATTTT.